This T cell receptor beta chain was retrieved from a study of regulatory and conventional T cells in RAG deficiency. TCRdb keeps only in-frame clones here, not all; method: immunoSEQ multiplex PCR. Of approximately 30,000 clones in the sample, roughly 96% are singletons; the top ten hold about 0.36%. CDR3 length: 17 amino acids. In germline, CDR1 is SEHNR, CDR2 FQNEAQ (reference sequence). The sorted conventional CD4+ T cells were CD25-low and CD127-high, with genomic DNA sequenced. This sample also belongs to another study, concerning regulatory T cells. Turning to that study: Primers: 52 TRBV forward and 13 TRBJ reverse.

The specimen sequenced was CD25- CD4+ T cells sorted from blood. This clonotype was sampled from a human donor in good health. This chain joins TRBV7-9 and TRBJ2-5; the D gene is possibly TRBD2 (7 bases). The better agreement between TRBJ2-7 and the DNA end casts doubt on the J call. CDR3 sequence: CASSLLRGAGEYYEQYF. DNA of the CDR3: TGTGCCAGCAGCTTACTTCGGGGGGCAGGAGAATACTACGAGCAGTACTTC.